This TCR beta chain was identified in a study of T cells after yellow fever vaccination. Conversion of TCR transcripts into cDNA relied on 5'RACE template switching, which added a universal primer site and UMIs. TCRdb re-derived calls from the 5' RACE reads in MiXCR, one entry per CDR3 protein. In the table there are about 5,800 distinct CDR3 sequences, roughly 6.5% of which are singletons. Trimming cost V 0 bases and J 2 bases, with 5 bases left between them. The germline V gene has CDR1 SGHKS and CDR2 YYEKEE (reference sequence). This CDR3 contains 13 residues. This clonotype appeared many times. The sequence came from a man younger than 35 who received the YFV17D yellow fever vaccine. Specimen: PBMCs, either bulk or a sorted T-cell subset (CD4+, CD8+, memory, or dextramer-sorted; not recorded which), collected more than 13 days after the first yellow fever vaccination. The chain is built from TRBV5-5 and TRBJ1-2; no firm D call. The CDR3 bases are TGTGCCAGCAGCTTGGCCCCGAACTATGGCTACACCTTC. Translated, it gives CASSLAPNYGYTF.